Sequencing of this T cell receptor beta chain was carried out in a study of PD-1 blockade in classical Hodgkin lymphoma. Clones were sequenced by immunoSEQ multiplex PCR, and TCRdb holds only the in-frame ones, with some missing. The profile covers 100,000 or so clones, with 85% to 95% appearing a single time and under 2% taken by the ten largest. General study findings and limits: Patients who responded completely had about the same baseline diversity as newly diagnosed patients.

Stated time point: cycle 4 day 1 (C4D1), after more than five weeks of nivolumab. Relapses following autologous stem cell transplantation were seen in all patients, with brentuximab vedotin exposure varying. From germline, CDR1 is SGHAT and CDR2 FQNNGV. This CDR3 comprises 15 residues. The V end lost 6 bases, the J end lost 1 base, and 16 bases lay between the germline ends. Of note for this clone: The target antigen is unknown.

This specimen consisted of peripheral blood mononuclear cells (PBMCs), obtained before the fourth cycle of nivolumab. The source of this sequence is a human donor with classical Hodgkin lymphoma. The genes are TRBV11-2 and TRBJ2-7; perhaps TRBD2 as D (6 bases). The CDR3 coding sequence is TGTGCCAGCAGACCAGGGAGAGCGGGTTCCTACGAGCAGTACTTC. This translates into CASRPGRAGSYEQYF. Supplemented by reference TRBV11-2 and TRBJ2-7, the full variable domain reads EAGVAQSPRYKIIEKRQSVAFWCNPISGHATLYWYQQILGQGPKLLIQFQNNGVVDDSQLPKDRFSAERLKGVDSTLKIQPAKLEDSAVYLCASRPGRAGSYEQYFGPGTRLTVT.